These T cell receptor beta chains were read from a single sample in a study of T cells in Graves' hyperthyroidism and ophthalmopathy. TCRdb processed the multiplex PCR reads anew with MiXCR; each CDR3 protein has one entry. The table records more than 500,000 distinct CDR3 sequences, approximately 49% of them present only once. Sample: peripheral blood or thyroid tissue (not recorded which). These receptors originate from an adult woman with Graves' disease, either hyperthyroidism or ophthalmopathy (not recorded which). Both conserved end residues are part of each CDR3. Each record gives: J gene, D gene, V gene, clone size, CDR3 DNA, CDR3 protein. A D gene is named only where the DNA matches it firmly. Size values are once, few and many counts, or a class for expanded clones, and some rows have none.

J: TRBJ2-3; D: -; V: TRBV29-1; size: -; DNA: TGCAGCGTCGGGTTGGGGGGCGGAGGAGATACGCGGTATTTT; CDR3: CSVGLGGGGDTRYF
J: TRBJ2-7; D: TRBD2; V: TRBV29-1; size: few; DNA: TGCAGCGTTGAGGGAGGGGCTCGCGAGCAGTACTTC; CDR3: CSVEGGAREQYF
J: TRBJ2-3; D: -; V: TRBV6-1; size: -; DNA: TGTGCCAGCAGTGGCAGGGCATCTAGCACAGATACGCAGTATTTT; CDR3: CASSGRASSTDTQYF
J: TRBJ2-7; D: -; V: TRBV7-9; size: -; DNA: TGTGCCAGCAGCGTAGGGGACATCCGGACCTACGAGCAGTACTTC; CDR3: CASSVGDIRTYEQYF
J: TRBJ1-2; D: -; V: TRBV20-1; size: few; DNA: TGCAGTGCTTTTAGCGGGGAGACTTCCGGGGACGATGGCTACACCTTC; CDR3: CSAFSGETSGDDGYTF
J: TRBJ1-1; D: -; V: TRBV6-2/TRBV6-3; size: many; DNA: TGTGCCAGCAGAGTCAGGGGAATGAACACTGAAGCTTTCTTT; CDR3: CASRVRGMNTEAFF
J: TRBJ1-2; D: TRBD1; V: TRBV7-9; size: -; DNA: TGTGCCAGCAGCCCCACAGGGGACAAAGGCTACACCTTC; CDR3: CASSPTGDKGYTF
J: TRBJ2-5; D: TRBD2; V: TRBV7-9; size: -; DNA: TGTGCCAGCAGCTTAGTTGGGCTAGCGGAAGAGACCCAGTACTTC; CDR3: CASSLVGLAEETQYF
J: TRBJ1-2; D: -; V: TRBV27; size: many; DNA: TGTGCCAGCAGTTCCCTGGGAGGGAAGAGCGGCTACACCTTC; CDR3: CASSSLGGKSGYTF
J: TRBJ2-5; D: TRBD2; V: TRBV11-2; size: many; DNA: TGTGCCAGCAGCTCGGGGACTAGCGGGCAACAAGAGACCCAGTACTTC; CDR3: CASSSGTSGQQETQYF
J: TRBJ2-7; D: TRBD1; V: TRBV29-1; size: -; DNA: TGCAGCGTTGTCCAACCGGGACAGCTTTACGAGCAGTACTTC; CDR3: CSVVQPGQLYEQYF
J: TRBJ2-7; D: TRBD1; V: TRBV20-1; size: -; DNA: TGCAGTGCTAGAGGGCAGGGGGCCTACGAGCAGTACTTC; CDR3: CSARGQGAYEQYF
J: TRBJ2-7; D: TRBD1; V: TRBV28; size: few; DNA: TGTGCCAGCAGTCGGCAGGGGGCTGAGGACGAGCAGTACTTC; CDR3: CASSRQGAEDEQYF
J: TRBJ2-7; D: -; V: TRBV29-1; size: -; DNA: TGCAGCGCCCTTGGACGGGAGTACGAGCAGTACTTC; CDR3: CSALGREYEQYF
J: TRBJ2-2; D: -; V: TRBV20-1; size: few; DNA: TGCAGTGCCCACCCAGGGACCGGGGAGCTGTTTTTT; CDR3: CSAHPGTGELFF
J: TRBJ2-2; D: -; V: TRBV29-1; size: -; DNA: TGCAGCTACAGCACCGGGGAGCTGTTTTTT; CDR3: CSYSTGELFF
J: TRBJ1-6; D: -; V: TRBV10-3; size: -; DNA: TGCGCCACTGCGGGTTCACCCCTCCACTTT; CDR3: CATAGSPLHF
J: TRBJ1-2; D: -; V: TRBV12-3/TRBV12-4; size: -; DNA: TGTGCCAGCAGTTCCGAATTGCTTCCCACCTTC; CDR3: CASSSELLPTF
J: TRBJ1-6; D: -; V: TRBV14; size: many; DNA: TGTGCCAGCAGCCAAGGCTCGCAGGGGTGGAATTCACCCCTCCACTTT; CDR3: CASSQGSQGWNSPLHF
J: TRBJ2-7; D: TRBD2; V: TRBV29-1; size: many; DNA: TGCAGCGTTGGGGGACTAGACGGCGAGCAGTACTTC; CDR3: CSVGGLDGEQYF
J: TRBJ2-3; D: -; V: TRBV20-1; size: -; DNA: TGCAGTGCCGCAGAGGGGGGAGATACGCAGTATTTT; CDR3: CSAAEGGDTQYF
J: TRBJ2-6; D: -; V: TRBV7-2; size: -; DNA: TGTGCCAGCAGCCTACATGGGGGGAAGTCCGGGGCCAACGTCCTGACTTTC; CDR3: CASSLHGGKSGANVLTF
J: TRBJ1-1; D: -; V: TRBV7-9; size: -; DNA: TGTGCCAGCAGGGAGAAGGGGACTGAAGCTTTCTTT; CDR3: CASREKGTEAFF
J: TRBJ2-7; D: -; V: TRBV2; size: -; DNA: TGTGCCAGCAGTGTAACGGGCGAGCAGTACTTC; CDR3: CASSVTGEQYF
J: TRBJ1-1; D: TRBD1; V: TRBV6-1; size: many; DNA: TGTGCCAGCAGTGCCACAGGGGCGATGTCATCCACTGAAGCTTTCTTT; CDR3: CASSATGAMSSTEAFF
J: TRBJ1-6; D: -; V: TRBV10-3; size: -; DNA: TGTGCCCTGACAGACTATAATTCACCCCTCCACTTT; CDR3: CALTDYNSPLHF
J: TRBJ1-3; D: -; V: TRBV7-2; size: many; DNA: TGTGCCAGCAGCTTAGATTCAGGGAACACCATATATTTT; CDR3: CASSLDSGNTIYF
J: TRBJ1-1; D: -; V: TRBV6-6; size: many; DNA: TGTGCCAGCAGACCATCGAGAGGGCTCACTTTCTTT; CDR3: CASRPSRGLTFF
J: TRBJ1-2; D: TRBD1; V: TRBV12-3/TRBV12-4; size: many; DNA: TGTGCCATCGCATTGACAGGGCCGCGCGACTATGGCTACACCTTC; CDR3: CAIALTGPRDYGYTF
J: TRBJ2-7; D: -; V: TRBV6-5; size: many; DNA: TGTGCCAGCAGTTACCGCCCGACCTACGAGCAGTACTTC; CDR3: CASSYRPTYEQYF
J: TRBJ1-5; D: -; V: TRBV6-1; size: many; DNA: TGTGCCAGCAGGCTGGACAGCACTAATCAGCCCCAGCATTTT; CDR3: CASRLDSTNQPQHF
J: TRBJ2-2; D: -; V: TRBV5-1; size: few; DNA: TGCGCCAGCAGCTTACATAGCGGGGAGCTGTTTTTT; CDR3: CASSLHSGELFF
J: TRBJ2-5; D: -; V: TRBV19; size: many; DNA: TGTGCCAGTAGATCAGGGGAGAGACAAGAGACCCAGTACTTC; CDR3: CASRSGERQETQYF
J: TRBJ2-5; D: TRBD2; V: TRBV25-1; size: -; DNA: TGTGCCAGTCAGATGGCGGGAGGTGGAGAGACCCAGTACTTC; CDR3: CASQMAGGGETQYF
J: TRBJ2-2; D: -; V: TRBV9; size: many; DNA: TGTGCCAGCAGCGTAGAAGCAGACGCGAACACCGGGGAGCTGTTTTTT; CDR3: CASSVEADANTGELFF
J: TRBJ1-5; D: -; V: TRBV9; size: -; DNA: TGTGCCAGCAGCAAAAGCGGGGAGACCCAGCATTTT; CDR3: CASSKSGETQHF
J: TRBJ2-5; D: -; V: TRBV10-2; size: -; DNA: TGCGCCAGCAGTGAGACGCGGGCACCGCAAGAGACCCAGTACTTC; CDR3: CASSETRAPQETQYF
J: TRBJ1-1; D: TRBD1; V: TRBV7-9; size: -; DNA: TGTGCCAGCAGCGTCAGAGGACAGGGCACTGAAGCTTTCTTT; CDR3: CASSVRGQGTEAFF
J: TRBJ1-1; D: -; V: TRBV15; size: few; DNA: TGTGCCACCAGTCAGGGTACTTTGACCACTGAAGCTTTCTTT; CDR3: CATSQGTLTTEAFF
J: TRBJ2-5; D: TRBD1; V: TRBV15; size: -; DNA: TGTGCCACCAGCACCAGGGGGTTCGGAGAGACCCAGTACTTC; CDR3: CATSTRGFGETQYF
J: TRBJ2-7; D: -; V: TRBV12-3/TRBV12-4; size: many; DNA: TGTGCCAGCAGGTCACGAGGCTTCTACGAGCAGTACTTC; CDR3: CASRSRGFYEQYF
J: TRBJ1-6; D: -; V: TRBV14; size: once; DNA: TGTGCCAGCAGCCAAGATCCGGCAGGGTTCGATTCACCCCTCCACTTT; CDR3: CASSQDPAGFDSPLHF
J: TRBJ1-1; D: -; V: TRBV6-6; size: -; DNA: TGTGCCAGCACTGGGGACACTGAAGCTTTCTTT; CDR3: CASTGDTEAFF
J: TRBJ1-5; D: TRBD1; V: TRBV7-2; size: many; DNA: TGTGCCAGCAGCGATCGGACAGGGGGCAATCAGCCCCAGCATTTT; CDR3: CASSDRTGGNQPQHF
J: TRBJ2-1; D: TRBD2; V: TRBV2; size: -; DNA: TGTGCCAGCAGCGAAAATAGCGGGGCTTACAATGAGCAGTTCTTC; CDR3: CASSENSGAYNEQFF
J: TRBJ1-5; D: -; V: TRBV20-1; size: -; DNA: TGCAGTGCTAGGATGGGTCAGGGTCTCAATCAGCCCCAGCATTTT; CDR3: CSARMGQGLNQPQHF